The T cell receptor beta chain described here comes from a study of cytomegalovirus exposure and HLA in healthy donors (dated by TCRdb to 2017 to 2019). About the study as a whole: In an earlier analysis of some 550 of the donors, 276 Gb of sequence data and 120 million or so unique TCR beta sequences from roughly 190 million T cells were reported. The number of donors typed differed by locus, with about 620-630 for A, B, C, DRB1 and DQB1, around 520 for DQA1, about 610 for DPA1, and some 440 for DPB1. The study was designed to test whether signatures of past pathogen exposure could be identified by cataloging public T cell receptors. About 300 gigabases of sequencing data and approximately 92 million unique TCR sequences made up an early release that covered some 640 HLA-typed donors. HLA typing included class I and class II loci at four-digit resolution. Rather than drawing on any new phenotypic data, the later analysis identified candidate immune exposures from TCR beta sequences and the way those sequences occurred across donors. Of the approximately 400 genotyped donors, 81% were placed in the genetic ancestry cluster associated with self-reported Caucasian donors. To study patterns of TCR occurrence, a later analysis re-analyzed previously published TCR beta repertoires from just over 650 donors and added high-resolution HLA genotyping. All discovery cohort repertoires had been generated on a single sequencing platform. Using immunosequencing, the study profiled T cell repertoires from fewer than 850 subjects and related those repertoires to cytomegalovirus serostatus. In a later genetic analysis, genome-wide SNP genotypes for about 55% of the roughly 700 donors were used, and that subset was treated as a discovery cohort. Among 398 genotyped donors of the cohort, an average of around 240,000 unique TCR beta nucleotide sequences was sequenced per donor, of which about 18% were non-productive. Alongside the repertoire data, information on donor age, sex, ethnicity and CMV serostatus was compiled. To predict cytomegalovirus infection status, the study brought together high-throughput TCR immunosequencing, statistical association of individual TCRs with disease status, and machine learning. An earlier analysis of approximately 630 of the donors applied high-throughput TCR beta sequencing to assess whether each TCR beta V gene segment acted as functional or pseudogenic. In addition to the first cohort of 666 subjects, a separate validation cohort of 100 to 150 different subjects was used. Roughly five DR-DQ haplotypes were handled as single units for association and clustering because linkage in the cohort was strong.

As to this clone: Its recognized antigen is unknown.

What the authors observed across the whole study: Because counts were too low, under 20 rarely observed V segments, including chromosome 9 orphons, were left out of the earlier analysis of approximately 580 of the donors. Correlated functional status among segregating V segments might reflect linkage disequilibrium, but an unknown experimental factor could not be ruled out. Three of the identified cytomegalovirus-associated TCR beta chains were confirmed in vitro to be specific for cytomegalovirus antigens. The only immune exposure information available for the cohort was CMV serostatus. In the study, roughly 160 TCR beta chains were listed as associated with cytomegalovirus. In a later analysis, HLA-associated TCR beta chains showed more clonal expansion and lower generation probabilities than non-associated chains that were equally common. Broadly in line with IMGT annotations, most TCR beta V segments showed up in productive rearrangements about 90% or about 30% of the time in an earlier analysis of 587 of the donors. A later genetic analysis associated a missense DCLRE1C variant with V-gene and J-gene trimming of TCR beta chains, and an independent cohort replicated the association. In a later analysis, the rate of TCR association differed among HLA loci, with DRB1 alleles having the most associated TCRs and HLA-C alleles having the fewest. Specific HLA alleles were associated with roughly 16,000 TCR beta sequences at a false discovery rate of 0.05 in a later analysis. A cluster of highly shared sequence variants was judged likely to represent a technical artifact of the sequencing pipeline. Only TCR beta chains were sequenced in this cohort, and the absence of alpha or paired-chain data limited detectable features. When HLA alleles, especially DR and DQ, strongly co-occurred, TCR associations were difficult to assign to individual alleles. A further reported finding was that TCR beta sequences accurately predicted the HLA-A and HLA-B alleles for most subjects in the first cohort. Sequencing depth was assumed to be roughly uniform across donors in the presence/absence analyses, though that assumption may not hold. The classifier was reported to diagnose cytomegalovirus status with high specificity and sensitivity in both the original and validation cohorts. According to a later analysis, parvovirus B19, influenza, CMV and Epstein-Barr virus appeared linked to several top co-occurrence clusters. Across donors, most TCR sequences were observed very rarely, whereas some public TCRs were present in many individuals. Because HLA typing was unavailable for some donors at each locus, only the typed subset was used in association tests. A later analysis found that most CMV-associated TCR beta chains appeared HLA-restricted, with HLA associations seemingly driven largely by CMV exposure. In a later genetic analysis, fewer N-insertions in productive TCRs were reported among donors in an Asian-associated ancestry cluster than the roughly 700-donor mean. According to the authors, the approach could potentially be generalized to other disease states and immunological phenotypes.

Preparation of the library involved the immunoSEQ multiplex PCR assay. The multiplex PCR relied on a mix of 60 forward primers for TCR Vbeta segments and 13 reverse primers for TCR Jbeta segments. Amplification of the CDR3 region of rearranged TCR beta genes was performed with a multiplex PCR assay on genomic DNA. On the Illumina HiSeq System, the amplified TCR beta libraries were sequenced as 87-base-pair reads. The authors' analysis ran thus. A later analysis counted 75 million to 100 million unique TCR beta chains across the approximately 700 repertoires, and some 12 million of these chains were shared by at least two donors. To remove PCR and sequencing errors, raw reads were error-corrected and collapsed into unique sequences using a nearest-neighbor algorithm that merged closely related sequences. CDR3 sequences were aligned to IMGT reference sequences to assign V, D and J gene segments. For a sequence to be retained, a match of at least six nucleotides to both a V gene segment and a J gene segment was required. Rearrangements were called productive when the CDR3 lacked stop codons and stayed in frame with V and J; all others were non-productive. CDR3 was defined by IMGT convention, running from the second conserved V-encoded cysteine to the conserved J-encoded phenylalanine. Sequences without an unambiguous match to a single V gene segment were excluded from the earlier analysis of a few hundred of the donors. In an earlier analysis of 587 of the donors, V segments were called functional above 56.7% productive rearrangements and were called segregating when the between-donor standard deviation exceeded 5%. A statistical classification framework was built for diagnosing cytomegalovirus status from the catalog of TCR beta chain sequences. V and J gene assignment, in a later analysis, came from comparing TCR nucleotide sequences with IMGT/GENE-DB human TR gene sequences. A later analysis assigned CDR3 sequences and most-parsimonious VDJ recombination scenarios with the TCRdist pipeline. In a later analysis, each TCR beta chain was defined by its CDR3 amino acid sequence together with its V-gene family, and reads lacking a unique V-gene family were excluded. A later analysis removed 500 to 650 highly shared, low-generation-probability nucleotide sequences to deal with suspected cross-contamination and a sequencing artifact. In a later analysis, a clonal expansion index was calculated for each public chain from normalized within-repertoire ranks of inferred template counts. In a later analysis, generation probabilities were computed using a VDJ recombination model fitted to out-of-frame rearrangements, and the results were checked against IGoR. Hypergeometric tests were used in a later analysis to score TCR-TCR, TCR-HLA and TCR-CMV co-occurrence, with a repertoire-size bias correction applied to the TCR pairs. False discovery rates were estimated in a later analysis by permuting HLA or CMV assignments 20 times. In a later analysis, co-occurring TCRs were grouped with DBSCAN, and TCRdist sequence similarity was added when clustering was performed within HLA-allele-positive subsets. Co-occurrence clustering excluded repertoires with fewer than 30,000 or more than 120,000 public chains, plus five with anomalous nucleotide sharing. TCRdb retrieved this table from immuneACCESS and kept in-frame rearrangements only. Not all clones are present; in checked studies, unresolved V genes account for under half, and no reason is known for the remainder. That table gives V, J and clone size, and the DNA gave D and trimming. The table held for this sample gives 50,000 or so clones. The ten top clones hold over 9% of the sample.

The cohort comprised under 700 healthy bone marrow donors. At the time of sampling, all cohort members were nominally healthy, though unrecorded immune exposures were likely present. The donor tested CMV seropositive and was one of the 289 seropositive cohort members. Every donor gave a peripheral blood sample, and the peripheral blood mononuclear cells from that sample were used for TCR beta sequencing. Genomic DNA was extracted from the blood cell samples with the Qiagen DNeasy Blood Extraction Kit. Sequencing used PBMCs. The receptor was isolated from a woman aged 55-69 years in good health and CMV-seropositive.

The sequence in DNA is TGTGCCAGCATCCACAGTGGGGCAGTATATGGCTACACCTTC. It encodes CASIHSGAVYGYTF. Recombination joined TRBV6-6 with TRBJ1-2, with TRBD1 as a weak D call on 5 bases. Including cysteine and phenylalanine, the CDR3 has 14 amino acids. Here the CDR3 DNA is all that survives: 42 bases in frame from base 1. Between the V and J ends, shortened by 7 bases and 5 bases respectively, the junction contains 17 bases. According to the germline V gene (reference sequence), CDR1 reads MNHNY and CDR2 reads SVGAGI.